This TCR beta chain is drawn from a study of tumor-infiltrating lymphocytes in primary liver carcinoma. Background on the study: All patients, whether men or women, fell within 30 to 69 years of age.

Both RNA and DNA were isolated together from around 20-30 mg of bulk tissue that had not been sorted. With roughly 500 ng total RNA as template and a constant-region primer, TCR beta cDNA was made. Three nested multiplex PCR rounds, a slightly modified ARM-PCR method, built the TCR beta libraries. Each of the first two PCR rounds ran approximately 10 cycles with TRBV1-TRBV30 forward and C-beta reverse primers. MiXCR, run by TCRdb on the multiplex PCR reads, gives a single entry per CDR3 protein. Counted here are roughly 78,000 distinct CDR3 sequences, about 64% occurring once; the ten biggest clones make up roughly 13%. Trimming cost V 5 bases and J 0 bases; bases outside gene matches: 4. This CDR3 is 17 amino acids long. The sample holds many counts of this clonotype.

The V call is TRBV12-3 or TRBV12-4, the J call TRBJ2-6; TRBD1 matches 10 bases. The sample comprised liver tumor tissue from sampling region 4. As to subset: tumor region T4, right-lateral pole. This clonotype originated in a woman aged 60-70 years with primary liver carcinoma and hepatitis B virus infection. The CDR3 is CASSPGQGISGANVLTF. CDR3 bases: TGTGCCAGCAGTCCGGGACAGGGGATCTCTGGGGCCAACGTCCTGACTTTC.